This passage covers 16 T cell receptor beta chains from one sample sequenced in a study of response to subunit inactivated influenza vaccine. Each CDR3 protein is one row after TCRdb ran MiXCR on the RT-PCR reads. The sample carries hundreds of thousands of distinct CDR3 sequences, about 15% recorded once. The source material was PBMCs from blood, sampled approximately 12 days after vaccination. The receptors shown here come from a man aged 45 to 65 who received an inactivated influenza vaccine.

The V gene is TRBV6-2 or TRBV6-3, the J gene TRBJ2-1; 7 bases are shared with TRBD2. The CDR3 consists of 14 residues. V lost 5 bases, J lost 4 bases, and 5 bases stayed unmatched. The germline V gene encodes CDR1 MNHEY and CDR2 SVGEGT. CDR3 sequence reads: CASSQTSLYNEQFF. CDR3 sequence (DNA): TGTGCCAGCAGTCAGACTAGCTTGTACAATGAGCAGTTCTTC.

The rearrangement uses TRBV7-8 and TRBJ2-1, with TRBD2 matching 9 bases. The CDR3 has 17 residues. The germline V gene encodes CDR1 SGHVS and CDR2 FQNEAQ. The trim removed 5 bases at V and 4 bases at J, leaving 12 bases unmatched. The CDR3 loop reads CASSPEEASGVYNEQFF. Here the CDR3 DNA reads TGTGCCAGCAGCCCAGAGGAGGCTAGCGGGGTTTACAATGAGCAGTTCTTC.

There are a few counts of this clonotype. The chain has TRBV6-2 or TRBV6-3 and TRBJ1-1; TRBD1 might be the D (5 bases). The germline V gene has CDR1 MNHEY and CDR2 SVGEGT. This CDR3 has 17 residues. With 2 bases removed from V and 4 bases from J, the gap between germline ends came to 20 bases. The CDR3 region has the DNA TGTGCCAGCAGTTACCCTACAAGGGGACTTACCCGCACTGAAGCTTTCTTT. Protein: CASSYPTRGLTRTEAFF.

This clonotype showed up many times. CDR3 residues: CASSDPDRPNTEAFF. As DNA, the CDR3 is TGTGCCAGCAGTGACCCGGACAGGCCGAACACTGAAGCTTTCTTT. V usage is TRBV25-1 and J usage is TRBJ1-1; TRBD1 matches 7 bases. Germline V CDR1 and CDR2: MGHDK, SYGVNS. The CDR3 consists of 15 residues. V lost 3 bases and J lost 1; bases outside the gene matches: 5.

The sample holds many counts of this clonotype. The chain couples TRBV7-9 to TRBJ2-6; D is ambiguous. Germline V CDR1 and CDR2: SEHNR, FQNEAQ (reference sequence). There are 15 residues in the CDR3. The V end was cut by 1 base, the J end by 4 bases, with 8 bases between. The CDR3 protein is CASSLGGTGANVLTF. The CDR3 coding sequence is TGTGCCAGCAGCTTAGGAGGAACAGGGGCCAACGTCCTGACTTTC.

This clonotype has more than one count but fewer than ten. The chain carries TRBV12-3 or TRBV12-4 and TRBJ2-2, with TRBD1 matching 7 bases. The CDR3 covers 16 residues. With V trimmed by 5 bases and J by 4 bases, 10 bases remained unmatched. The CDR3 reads CASSTWATGRTGELFF. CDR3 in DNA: TGTGCCAGCAGTACATGGGCGACAGGGCGCACCGGGGAGCTGTTTTTT.

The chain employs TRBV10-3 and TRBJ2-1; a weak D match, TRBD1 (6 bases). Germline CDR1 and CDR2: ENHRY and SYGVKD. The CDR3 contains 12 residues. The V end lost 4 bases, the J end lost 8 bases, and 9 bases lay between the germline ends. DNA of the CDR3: TGTGCCATCAGTGCCAGGGGCGATGAGCAGTTCTTC. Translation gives CAISARGDEQFF.

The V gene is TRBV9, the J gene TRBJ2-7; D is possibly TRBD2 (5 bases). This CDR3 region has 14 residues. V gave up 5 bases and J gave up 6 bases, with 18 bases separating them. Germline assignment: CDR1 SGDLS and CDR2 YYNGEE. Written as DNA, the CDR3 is TGTGCCAGCAGTAGGTCCGGGTTGGGAGTCGAGCAGTACTTC. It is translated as CASSRSGLGVEQYF.

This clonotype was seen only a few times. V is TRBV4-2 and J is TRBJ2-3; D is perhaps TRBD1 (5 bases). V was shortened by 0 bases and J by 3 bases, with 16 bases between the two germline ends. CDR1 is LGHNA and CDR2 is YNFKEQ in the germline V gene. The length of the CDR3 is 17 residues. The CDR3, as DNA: TGTGCCAGCAGCCAAGATCCCCACTCTAGGGGAACAGATACGCAGTATTTT. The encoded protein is CASSQDPHSRGTDTQYF.

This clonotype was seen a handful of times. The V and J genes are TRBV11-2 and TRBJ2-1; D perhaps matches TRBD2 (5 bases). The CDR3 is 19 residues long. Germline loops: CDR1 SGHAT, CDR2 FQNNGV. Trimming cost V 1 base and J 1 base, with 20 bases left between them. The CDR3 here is CASSLVRPFRRSSYNEQFF. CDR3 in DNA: TGTGCCAGCAGCTTAGTTCGCCCATTCCGGAGGAGTTCCTACAATGAGCAGTTCTTC.

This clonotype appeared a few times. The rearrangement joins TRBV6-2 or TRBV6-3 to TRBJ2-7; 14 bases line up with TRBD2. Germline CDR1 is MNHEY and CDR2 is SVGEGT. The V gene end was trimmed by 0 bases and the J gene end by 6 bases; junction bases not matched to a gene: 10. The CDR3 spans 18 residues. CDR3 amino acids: CASSYSLGTSGRRSEQYF. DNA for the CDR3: TGTGCCAGCAGTTACTCTCTTGGGACTAGCGGGAGAAGGAGCGAGCAGTACTTC.

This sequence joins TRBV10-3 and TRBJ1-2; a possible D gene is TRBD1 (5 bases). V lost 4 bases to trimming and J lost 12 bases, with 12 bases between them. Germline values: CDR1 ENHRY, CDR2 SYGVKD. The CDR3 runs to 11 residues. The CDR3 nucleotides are TGTGCCATCAGTGGAGGGGCCAAAGACACCTTC. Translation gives CAISGGAKDTF.

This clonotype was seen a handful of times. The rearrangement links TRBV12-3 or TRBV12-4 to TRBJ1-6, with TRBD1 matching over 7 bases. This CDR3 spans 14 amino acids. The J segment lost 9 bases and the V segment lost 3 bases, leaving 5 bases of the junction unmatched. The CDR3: CASSLGQLGSPLHF. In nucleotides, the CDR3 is TGTGCCAGCAGTTTGGGACAGCTGGGTTCACCCCTCCACTTT.

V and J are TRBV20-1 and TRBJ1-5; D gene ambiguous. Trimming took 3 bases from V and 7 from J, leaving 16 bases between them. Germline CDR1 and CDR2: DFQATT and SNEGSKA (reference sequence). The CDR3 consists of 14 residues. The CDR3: CSASSQSSKQPQHF. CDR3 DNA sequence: TGCAGTGCTAGCAGTCAGAGTTCCAAACAGCCCCAGCATTTT.

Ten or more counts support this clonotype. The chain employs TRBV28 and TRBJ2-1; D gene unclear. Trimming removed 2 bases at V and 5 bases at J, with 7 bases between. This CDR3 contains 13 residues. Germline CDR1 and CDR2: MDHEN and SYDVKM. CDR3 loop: CASSLMTDNEQFF. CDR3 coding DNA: TGTGCCAGCAGTTTAATGACCGACAATGAGCAGTTCTTC.

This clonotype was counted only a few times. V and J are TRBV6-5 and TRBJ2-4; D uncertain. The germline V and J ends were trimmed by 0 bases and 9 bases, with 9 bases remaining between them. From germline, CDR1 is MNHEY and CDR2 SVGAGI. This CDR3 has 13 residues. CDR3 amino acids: CASSYSSRSIQYF. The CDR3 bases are TGTGCCAGCAGTTACTCGTCAAGGAGCATTCAGTACTTC.